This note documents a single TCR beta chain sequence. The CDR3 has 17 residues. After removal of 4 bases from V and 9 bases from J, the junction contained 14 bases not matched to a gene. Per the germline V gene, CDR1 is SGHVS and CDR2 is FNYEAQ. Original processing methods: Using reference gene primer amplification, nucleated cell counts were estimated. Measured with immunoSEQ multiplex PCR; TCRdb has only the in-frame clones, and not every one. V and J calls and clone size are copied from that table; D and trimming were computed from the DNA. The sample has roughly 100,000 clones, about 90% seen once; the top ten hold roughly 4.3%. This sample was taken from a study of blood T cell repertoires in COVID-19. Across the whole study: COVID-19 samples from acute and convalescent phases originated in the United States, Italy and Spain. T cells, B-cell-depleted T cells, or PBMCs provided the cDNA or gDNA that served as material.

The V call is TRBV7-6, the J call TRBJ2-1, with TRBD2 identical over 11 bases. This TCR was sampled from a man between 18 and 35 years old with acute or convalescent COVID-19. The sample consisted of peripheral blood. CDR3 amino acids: CASSSRLAGSMLGEQFF. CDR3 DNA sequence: TGTGCCAGCAGCTCCCGACTAGCGGGGAGTATGTTAGGTGAGCAGTTCTTC.